The rows below give T cell receptor beta chains drawn from one sample of a study of Graves' ophthalmopathy and Graves' hyperthyroidism. One entry per CDR3 protein, called by TCRdb with MiXCR from the multiplex PCR reads. The profile shows over a million distinct CDR3 sequences, 35% to 40% of them singletons. The sequencing input was peripheral blood or thyroid tissue (not recorded which). Receptors originate from an adult man with Graves' hyperthyroidism. Both conserved end residues are part of each CDR3. D genes are given only for firm matches. Rows give clone size only sometimes, using once, few, many, or a class for an expanded clone.

d_call clone_size v_call cdr3_aa
- - TRBV7-8 CASSQDAAGEHQPQHF
- - TRBV20-1 CSARSPQGAEAFF
- few TRBV7-9 CASSSSGSPGNTIYF
TRBD1 - TRBV30 CAWDRGNGYTF
- many TRBV7-9 CASSQGNGELFF
TRBD1 few TRBV19 CASSSGTGLREQYF
- few TRBV6-2/TRBV6-3 CASSYGNINQPQHF
- many TRBV20-1 CSARDGTPYNSPLHF
TRBD1 many TRBV5-1 CASSWGQGASQPQHF
TRBD1 many TRBV10-2 CASSPLAGGNGYTF
TRBD2 many TRBV7-9 CASSLVSAGSAETQYF
- many TRBV7-9 CASSQGGLGGETQYF
- many TRBV19 CASRPGGTEAFF
- - TRBV15 CATSRDGQTNSPLHF
- few TRBV18 CASSPLDVRVDQETQYF
TRBD1 - TRBV29-1 CTGQGRETQYF
TRBD1 - TRBV14 CASSRFRTGEETQYF
TRBD1 - TRBV7-2 CASSPQTGLSGNQPQHF
- few TRBV28 CASVGESYGYTF
TRBD2 once TRBV30 CAWSPGTSGQETQYF
- - TRBV25-1 CASSSSGRGGEKLFF
TRBD1 many TRBV19 CASSTYRGEGKLFF